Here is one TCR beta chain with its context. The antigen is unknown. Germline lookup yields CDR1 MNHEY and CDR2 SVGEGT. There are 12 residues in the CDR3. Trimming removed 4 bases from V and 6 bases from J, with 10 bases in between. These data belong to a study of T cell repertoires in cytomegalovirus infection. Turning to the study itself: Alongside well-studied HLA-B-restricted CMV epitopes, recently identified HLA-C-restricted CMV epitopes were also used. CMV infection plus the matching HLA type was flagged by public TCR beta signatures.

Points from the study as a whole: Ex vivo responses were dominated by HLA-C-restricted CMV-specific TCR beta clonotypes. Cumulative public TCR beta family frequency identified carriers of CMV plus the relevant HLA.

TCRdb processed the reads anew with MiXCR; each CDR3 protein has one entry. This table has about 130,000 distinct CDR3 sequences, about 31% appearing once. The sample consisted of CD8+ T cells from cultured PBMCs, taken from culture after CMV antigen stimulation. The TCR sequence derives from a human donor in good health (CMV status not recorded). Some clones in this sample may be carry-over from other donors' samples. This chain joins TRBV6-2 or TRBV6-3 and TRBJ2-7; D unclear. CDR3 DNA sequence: TGTGCCAGCAGTTTTAGTTCATTCGAGCAGTACTTC. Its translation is CASSFSSFEQYF.